This TCR beta chain was recovered during a study of T cells in Graves' hyperthyroidism and ophthalmopathy. Amplification yielded TCR beta CDR3 regions, with RNA transcripts as the source. Carried out on the TCR CDR3, a first-round RT-PCR used the HTBI primer set. One entry per CDR3 protein, called by TCRdb with MiXCR from the multiplex PCR reads. Among some 650,000 distinct CDR3 sequences listed, about 16% were seen once. This clonotype was recorded many times. The antigen is not known. General observations from the study: Blood held most thyroid clonotypes expanded above 0.001 frequency.

V shed 8 bases and J 0 bases; nucleotides not matched to a gene: 5. CDR1 is MDHEN, CDR2 SYDVKM, per germline. This CDR3 has 14 amino acids. The rearrangement links TRBV28 to TRBJ2-3; 7 bases are shared with TRBD1. Sequencing input: blood. The receptor's source is a woman aged 40 to 50 with Graves' ophthalmopathy. CDR3 coding DNA: TGTGCCAGCGCCCTACAGGGGAGCACAGATACGCAGTATTTT. This translates into CASALQGSTDTQYF.